A selection of T cell receptor beta chains follows, all from one sample in a study of cytomegalovirus exposure and HLA in healthy donors. The repertoire was sequenced with immunoSEQ multiplex PCR; TCRdb's copy has only in-frame clones and lacks some. Altogether about 190,000 clones are present, 65% to 80% being singletons, with the ten largest covering 4% to 5%. The sample comprised PBMCs. These receptors were collected from a young man in good health and CMV-seropositive. Each CDR3 is given with its conserved first and last residue. The D gene is left open where the match is weak. Some rows have no size entry. The others give once, few or many, or a class for an expanded clone.

TGTGCCAGCTCACCATCGAGGCGAGAGACCCAGTACTTC	CASSPSRRETQYF	.	.	TRBJ2-5	TRBV18
TGTGCCAGCTCACCGAGAGATCTAGCTGGCGAGCAGTACTTC	CASSPRDLAGEQYF	.	.	TRBJ2-7	TRBV18
TGTGCCAGCAGCTTAACCCTACAGGGTGCTGAGCAGTTCTTC	CASSLTLQGAEQFF	.	.	TRBJ2-1	TRBV7-2
TGTGCCAGCAGTTTAAGGTCGATCAGGACTGAAGCTTTCTTT	CASSLRSIRTEAFF	.	.	TRBJ1-1	TRBV28
TGTGCCAGCAGTCTGGGACTCCGAGATACGCAGTATTTT	CASSLGLRDTQYF	.	.	TRBJ2-3	TRBV27
TGTGCCAGCAGTGAGAAAGCTGGTAATGAAAAACTGTTTTTT	CASSEKAGNEKLFF	.	.	TRBJ1-4	TRBV6-1
TGTGCCAGCAGTTCCGAGCCTGGAAACACCATATATTTT	CASSSEPGNTIYF	.	once	TRBJ1-3	TRBV27
TGTGCCAGCCACCTTGGCGGTGGCTACAATGAGCAGTTCTTC	CASHLGGGYNEQFF	.	.	TRBJ2-1	TRBV7-9
TGTGCCAGCAGCTTAGATAGCGGGGTCGCCGGGGAGCTGTTTTTT	CASSLDSGVAGELFF	TRBD2	.	TRBJ2-2	TRBV5-4
TGTGCCAGCAATTTAGCGGGGTACAATGAGCAGTTCTTC	CASNLAGYNEQFF	TRBD2	.	TRBJ2-1	TRBV28
TGTGCCAGCAGCTTTCTCGGACAGGTTAACTATGGCTACACCTTC	CASSFLGQVNYGYTF	TRBD1	.	TRBJ1-2	TRBV7-9
TGCGCCAGCAGCCTTCAGCCTCCCGACAGGTCAAGGGAAAAACTGTTTTTT	CASSLQPPDRSREKLFF	.	.	TRBJ1-4	TRBV5-1
TGTGCCAGCAGCTTGAGGGGGGGACTAGAGGTGAAATACGAGCAGTACTTC	CASSLRGGLEVKYEQYF	TRBD2	once	TRBJ2-7	TRBV7-8
TGTGCCAGCAGTCCCCCAGGGGGTTCCTACAATGAGCAGTTCTTC	CASSPPGGSYNEQFF	TRBD1	.	TRBJ2-1	TRBV28
TGTGCCAGCAGCGAGGACTCCCGAGGAGAGCTGTTTTTT	CASSEDSRGELFF	.	.	TRBJ2-2	TRBV9
TGTGCCAGTAGTATAGACAGGGACTATGGCTACACCTTC	CASSIDRDYGYTF	.	.	TRBJ1-2	TRBV19
TGTGCCAGCAGCTTAGTTGGACAACTAAGCTCTGGGGCCAACGTCCTGACTTTC	CASSLVGQLSSGANVLTF	.	.	TRBJ2-6	TRBV7-9
TGTGCTAGCAGCTACGGTAACACCGGGGAGCTGTTTTTT	CASSYGNTGELFF	.	.	TRBJ2-2	TRBV7-7
TGTGCCAGCAGGGGGGGACTAGCGGGATCTCAGTTCTTC	CASRGGLAGSQFF	TRBD2	few	TRBJ2-1	TRBV6-4
TGCAGCGTTGAAGGGCACAGAAACTATGGCTACACCTTC	CSVEGHRNYGYTF	.	few	TRBJ1-2	TRBV29-1
TGTGCCAGTAGTTCACACTTTAGGAGACTAGCGGCTCCCGACTACAATGAGCAGTTCTTC	CASSSHFRRLAAPDYNEQFF	TRBD2	.	TRBJ2-1	TRBV19
TGTGCCAGCTCACAGGGTCTAGCCCCCTACGAGCAGTACTTC	CASSQGLAPYEQYF	.	few	TRBJ2-7	TRBV18
TGTGCCAGCAGCCTCACTCACAGCACTGAAGCTTTCTTT	CASSLTHSTEAFF	.	.	TRBJ1-1	TRBV13
TGTGCCAGTAGTATCGCACAGGCTTACATTCAGTACTTC	CASSIAQAYIQYF	.	.	TRBJ2-4	TRBV19
TGCGCCAGCAGCCCCGGGGACAAAACAGCCTACGAGCAGTACTTC	CASSPGDKTAYEQYF	.	.	TRBJ2-7	TRBV4-1
TGCAGCGTGGCAGTCCTAGCGGGAGACGAGCAGTACTTC	CSVAVLAGDEQYF	TRBD2	.	TRBJ2-7	TRBV29-1
TGTGCGCTCCAGGGGACAGGGGTCAGGGAGACCCAGTACTTC	CALQGTGVRETQYF	TRBD1	.	TRBJ2-5	TRBV19
TGTGCCAGCAGTTACTCGAACAGAATGAACACTGAAGCTTTCTTT	CASSYSNRMNTEAFF	.	.	TRBJ1-1	TRBV6-6
TGTGCCAGCAGCTTAACCAATTTCGCATTTAGTCCGGGTAATGAGCAGTTCTTC	CASSLTNFAFSPGNEQFF	.	.	TRBJ2-1	TRBV7-9
TGCGCCAGCAGCCAAGATGCGGAAAATGAAAAACTGTTTTTT	CASSQDAENEKLFF	.	few	TRBJ1-4	TRBV4-3
TGTGCCAGCCCCGGCCCGGGGTCGTCTGAAGCTTTCTTT	CASPGPGSSEAFF	.	.	TRBJ1-1	TRBV28
TGTGCCAGCAGCTTAGGCCTAGAGGGTGTTAAGTTCTTC	CASSLGLEGVKFF	.	.	TRBJ2-1	TRBV11-3
TGTGCCAGCAGTTACTCGAAGGCATCGGAGCATGAGCAGTTCTTC	CASSYSKASEHEQFF	.	.	TRBJ2-1	TRBV6-6
TGTGCCAGCTCACTCGAGAGGGCCACCTATGGCTACACCTTC	CASSLERATYGYTF	.	.	TRBJ1-2	TRBV18
TGTGCCAGCAGTGAAGTCCCAGGGGGGTGGAAGTTCTTC	CASSEVPGGWKFF	.	few	TRBJ2-1	TRBV6-1
TGCGCCAGCAGCTGGACTATAGGCACCGGGGAGCTGTTTTTT	CASSWTIGTGELFF	.	.	TRBJ2-2	TRBV5-1
TGCGCCAGCAGCTTGGCGGGACTAGCGGGCCTAGGGGAGACCCAGTACTTC	CASSLAGLAGLGETQYF	TRBD2	few	TRBJ2-5	TRBV5-1
TGTGCCAGCAGCCTTAGCACAGATACGCAGTATTTT	CASSLSTDTQYF	.	.	TRBJ2-3	TRBV5-4
TGTGCCATCGCCAGGGTATCCTACGGGCAGTACTTC	CAIARVSYGQYF	.	.	TRBJ2-7	TRBV10-3
TGTGCCAGCACCACTACTAGCGGGGGGGCTAGCTCCTACAATGAGCAGTTCTTC	CASTTTSGGASSYNEQFF	TRBD2	.	TRBJ2-1	TRBV7-6
TGTGCCAGCAGTTTTTCTCCAGGGGTAGGGTGGACCGGGGAGCTGTTTTTT	CASSFSPGVGWTGELFF	.	.	TRBJ2-2	TRBV28
TGTGCCAGCAGCCCCCGACAGAGCCACGAGCAGTACTTC	CASSPRQSHEQYF	.	.	TRBJ2-7	TRBV7-9
TGCAGCGCCCTAGGACACGCTCAATGGGGGGTCTACGAGCAGTACTTC	CSALGHAQWGVYEQYF	.	.	TRBJ2-7	TRBV29-1
TGTGCCAGCAGCCCACCCGAGGCAGGGGTTCAGTACTTC	CASSPPEAGVQYF	.	.	TRBJ2-4	TRBV5-4
TGTGCCAGCAGCTCCCCGTGGACAGGGATAACGTACTTC	CASSSPWTGITYF	TRBD1	.	TRBJ2-5	TRBV6-5
TGTGCCATCAGTCCAGCTAGCGGGATAGGGGATACGCAGTATTTT	CAISPASGIGDTQYF	TRBD2	.	TRBJ2-3	TRBV10-3
TGTGCCAGCACCCCTGACAGGGCCAGCGAGGAGCAGTACTTC	CASTPDRASEEQYF	TRBD1	.	TRBJ2-7	TRBV27
TGTGCCAGCAGCTGGAAGACAGGGGGGGCGGACGAGCAGTACTTC	CASSWKTGGADEQYF	TRBD1	.	TRBJ2-7	TRBV5-5
TGTGCCTGGAGTGTACCTCAGGTCCACTATGGCTACACCTTC	CAWSVPQVHYGYTF	.	.	TRBJ1-2	TRBV30
TGTGCCAGCAGCTTAGGGACAGGGAATAATTCACCCCTCCACTTT	CASSLGTGNNSPLHF	TRBD1	.	TRBJ1-6	TRBV7-2